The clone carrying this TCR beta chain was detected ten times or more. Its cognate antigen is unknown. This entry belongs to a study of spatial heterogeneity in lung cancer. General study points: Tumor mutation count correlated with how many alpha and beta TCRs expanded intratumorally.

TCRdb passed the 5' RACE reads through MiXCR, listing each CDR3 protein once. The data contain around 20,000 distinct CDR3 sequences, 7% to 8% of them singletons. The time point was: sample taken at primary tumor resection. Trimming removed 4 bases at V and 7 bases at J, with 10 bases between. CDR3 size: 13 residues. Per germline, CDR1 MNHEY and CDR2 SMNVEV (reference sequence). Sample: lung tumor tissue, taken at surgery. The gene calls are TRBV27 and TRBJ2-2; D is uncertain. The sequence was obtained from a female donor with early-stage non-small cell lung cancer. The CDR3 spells CASSSSFGGELFF. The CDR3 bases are TGTGCCAGCAGTTCCTCATTCGGCGGGGAGCTGTTTTTT.